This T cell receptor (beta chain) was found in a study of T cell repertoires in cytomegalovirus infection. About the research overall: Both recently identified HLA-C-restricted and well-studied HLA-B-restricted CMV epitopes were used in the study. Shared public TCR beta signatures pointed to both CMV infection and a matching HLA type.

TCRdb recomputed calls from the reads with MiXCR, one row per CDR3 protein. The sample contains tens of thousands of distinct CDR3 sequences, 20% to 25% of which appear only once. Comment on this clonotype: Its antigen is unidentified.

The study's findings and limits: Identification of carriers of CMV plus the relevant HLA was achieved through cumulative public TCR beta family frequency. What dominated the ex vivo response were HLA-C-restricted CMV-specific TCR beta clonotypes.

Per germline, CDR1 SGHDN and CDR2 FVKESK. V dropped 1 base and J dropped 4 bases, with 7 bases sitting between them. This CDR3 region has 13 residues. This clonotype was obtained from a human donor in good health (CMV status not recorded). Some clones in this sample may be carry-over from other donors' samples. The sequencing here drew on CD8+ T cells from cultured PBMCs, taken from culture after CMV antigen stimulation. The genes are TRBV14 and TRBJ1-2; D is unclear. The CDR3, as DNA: TGTGCCAGCAGCCAAGGCAGGAGCTATGGCTACACCTTC. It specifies CASSQGRSYGYTF. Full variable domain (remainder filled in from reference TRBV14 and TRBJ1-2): EAGVTQFPSHSVIEKGQTVTLRCDPISGHDNLYWYRRVMGKEIKFLLHFVKESKQDESGMPNNRFLAERTGGTYSTLKVQPAELEDSGVYFCASSQGRSYGYTFGSGTRLTVV.